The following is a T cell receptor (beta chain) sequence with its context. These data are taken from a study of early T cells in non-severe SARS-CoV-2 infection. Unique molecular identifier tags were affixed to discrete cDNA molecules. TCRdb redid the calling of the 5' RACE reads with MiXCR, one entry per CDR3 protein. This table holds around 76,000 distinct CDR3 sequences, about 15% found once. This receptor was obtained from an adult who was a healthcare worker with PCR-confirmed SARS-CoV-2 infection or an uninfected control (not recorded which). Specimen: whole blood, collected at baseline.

CDR3 bases: TGCGCCAGCAGCTCGCAGGGGATCGGTAACGAGCAGTACTTC. Protein sequence: CASSSQGIGNEQYF. The genes are TRBV5-1 and TRBJ2-7; D might be TRBD1 (6 bases). CDR1 and CDR2 (germline): SGHRS, YFSETQ. Trimming removed 3 bases from V and 5 bases from J, with 15 bases in between. The length of the CDR3 is 14 residues.